The 24 T cell receptor beta chains below come from one sample, sequenced in a study of blood T cell repertoires in COVID-19. Clones were sequenced by immunoSEQ multiplex PCR, and TCRdb holds only the in-frame ones, with some missing. The sample holds about 320,000 clones; 80% to 90% are singletons and the top ten take more than 9%. Sequencing was carried out using PBMCs or T cells enriched from blood (not recorded which). The receptors originated from a woman younger than 35 who had recovered from COVID-19.

This chain links TRBV5-1 with TRBJ2-2; D possibly corresponds to TRBD2 (5 bases). There are 13 residues in the CDR3. Germline loops: CDR1 SGHRS, CDR2 YFSETQ. The V end lost 5 bases, the J end lost 6 bases, and 11 bases lay between the germline ends. The CDR3 region is CASRTSGSGELFF. The DNA for the CDR3 is TGCGCCAGCAGAACCAGCGGCTCCGGGGAGCTGTTTTTT.

This chain links TRBV28 with TRBJ1-1; D might be TRBD1 (6 bases). The CDR3 length is 15 residues. The germline V gene encodes CDR1 MDHEN and CDR2 SYDVKM. Trimming removed 3 bases from V and 7 bases from J, with 18 bases in between. This CDR3 reads CASSFPKDRPIEAFF. The DNA of the CDR3 is TGTGCCAGCAGTTTTCCGAAAGACAGGCCCATTGAAGCTTTCTTT.

The chain is built from TRBV9 and TRBJ2-7, with TRBD1 matching 9 bases. V shed 3 bases and J 4 bases; nucleotides not matched to a gene: 8. Germline CDR1 reads SGDLS; CDR2 reads YYNGEE. This CDR3 contains 15 residues. CDR3 loop: CASSDLRDRVYEQYF. The CDR3, as DNA: TGTGCCAGCAGCGACCTACGGGACAGGGTATACGAGCAGTACTTC.

V usage is TRBV28 and J usage is TRBJ2-7; unclear D gene. The CDR3 covers 12 residues. Deletions cut 4 bases from V and 3 bases from J, with 7 bases between. CDR1 MDHEN and CDR2 SYDVKM come from the germline V gene. In DNA form, the CDR3 reads TGTGCCAGCAGTTCCTTATACTACGAGCAGTACTTC. This codes for CASSSLYYEQYF.

This clone was found once. The chain uses TRBV7-8 and TRBJ2-5; 8 nucleotides line up with TRBD2. This CDR3 spans 17 amino acids. J gave up 4 bases and V 4 bases, and 14 bases lay outside the gene matches. The germline V gene has CDR1 SGHVS and CDR2 FQNEAQ. The CDR3 bases are TGTGCCAGCAGCTCCCGCCTTGGAGCGGGAGCACGAGAGACCCAGTACTTC. It is translated as CASSSRLGAGARETQYF.

This clone was detected only a few times. The V gene is TRBV19, the J gene TRBJ2-1; 10 nucleotides line up with TRBD2. The ends lost 7 bases at V and 7 bases at J; junction bases unmatched: 7. The germline gives CDR1 LNHDA, CDR2 SQIVND (reference sequence). CDR3 length: 14 residues. Written as DNA, the CDR3 is TGTGCCAGTACCGTAGCGGGGGGTGGAAATGAGCAGTTCTTC. Its protein is CASTVAGGGNEQFF.

V and J are TRBV18 and TRBJ2-1, with D unresolved. CDR1 is KGHSH, CDR2 LQKENI, per germline. Trimming took 2 bases from V and 6 from J, leaving 5 bases between them. The CDR3 sequence is 12 residues long. Written as DNA, the CDR3 is TGTGCCAGCTCACCAACGGGCAATGAGCAGTTCTTC. Translation gives CASSPTGNEQFF.

The genes are TRBV2 and TRBJ1-6, with D tentatively TRBD1 (6 bases). This CDR3 is built from 14 residues. Germline-derived CDR1 and CDR2 are SNHLY and FYNNEI. V was cut by 11 bases and J by 9 bases, with 20 bases left in between. CDR3 coding DNA: TGTGCCGCAAGACCCGGGACAAGTAGTTCACCCCTCCACTTT. Its protein product is CAARPGTSSSPLHF.

This rearrangement joins TRBV28 to TRBJ1-2, with 7 nucleotides matching TRBD1. This CDR3 is built from 16 residues. CDR1 is MDHEN and CDR2 is SYDVKM in the germline V gene. With 1 base clipped from V and 8 bases from J, the junction kept 13 bases outside the gene matches. Written as DNA, the CDR3 is TGTGCCAGCAGTTTATCAGGGGACAGTCAAGGAGGGGGCTACACCTTC. It encodes CASSLSGDSQGGGYTF.

The chain joins TRBV11-2 to TRBJ2-7; 11 nucleotides line up with TRBD1. The length of the CDR3 is 13 residues. Germline-derived CDR1 and CDR2 are SGHAT and FQNNGV. V lost 6 bases, J lost 2 bases, and 0 bases stayed unmatched. The CDR3 protein is CASRGQGAYEQYF. DNA for the CDR3: TGTGCCAGCAGGGGACAGGGGGCCTACGAGCAGTACTTC. The complete variable domain, with remaining parts taken from reference TRBV11-2 and TRBJ2-7, reads EAGVAQSPRYKIIEKRQSVAFWCNPISGHATLYWYQQILGQGPKLLIQFQNNGVVDDSQLPKDRFSAERLKGVDSTLKIQPAKLEDSAVYLCASRGQGAYEQYFGPGTRLTVT.

This chain joins TRBV6-5 and TRBJ1-2, with D possibly TRBD1 on 6 matching bases. The CDR3 covers 15 residues. Between the trimmed V and J ends, which lost 11 bases and 3 bases, there was a span of 22 bases. Germline CDR1 reads MNHEY; CDR2 reads SVGAGI. CDR3 nucleotide sequence: TGTGCCCTCAGCATATGGGGGCTAGTTGACTATGGCTACACCTTC. Its protein is CALSIWGLVDYGYTF.

V gene TRBV19 combines with J gene TRBJ1-1, with 8 bases identical to TRBD1. The V gene's germline CDR1 is LNHDA and CDR2 SQIVND (reference sequence). V dropped 6 bases and J dropped 4; count of bases not matched to a gene: 4. The CDR3 covers 13 residues. The CDR3 reads CASRSDRGTEAFF. CDR3 sequence (DNA): TGTGCCAGTAGATCTGACAGGGGCACTGAAGCTTTCTTT.

In this sample, this clone turned up a few times. The gene calls are TRBV7-8 and TRBJ2-5; 12 bases are shared with TRBD2. The germline V gene encodes CDR1 SGHVS and CDR2 FQNEAQ. V shed 1 base and J 1 base; nucleotides not matched to a gene: 4. This CDR3 has 17 residues. The CDR3 DNA reads as TGTGCCAGCAGCTTAGGCGGACTAGCGGGAACCCAAGAGACCCAGTACTTC. This sequence encodes CASSLGGLAGTQETQYF.

The rearrangement joins TRBV5-1 to TRBJ1-1; tentative D call: TRBD1 (6 bases). The V and J ends lost 4 bases and 3 bases respectively, with 13 bases between them. Germline V gene data show CDR1 as SGHRS and CDR2 as YFSETQ. CDR3 length: 14 residues. CDR3 nucleotide sequence: TGCGCCAGCAGCCTGGTCCCAGGGGACACTGAAGCTTTCTTT. It translates to CASSLVPGDTEAFF.

A single count supports this clone. J is TRBJ1-1 and V is TRBV18; 10 positions match TRBD1. V lost 3 bases, J lost 5 bases, and 6 bases stayed unmatched. The CDR3 length is 15 residues. Germline-derived CDR1 and CDR2 are KGHSH and LQKENI. The CDR3 sequence: CASSPRTGGTTEAFF. CDR3 DNA: TGTGCCAGCTCACCTCGGACAGGGGGGACAACTGAAGCTTTCTTT.

The chain uses TRBV27 and TRBJ2-1; TRBD2 aligns across 10 bases. The CDR3 spans 13 residues. V lost 3 bases to trimming and J lost 8 bases; unmatched junction nucleotides: 1. Germline V gene data show CDR1 as MNHEY and CDR2 as SMNVEV (reference sequence). The DNA of the CDR3 is TGTGCCAGCAGTTTCGGGACTAGCGATGAGCAGTTCTTC. Residues: CASSFGTSDEQFF.

The chain recombines TRBV5-1 with TRBJ1-4; D may be TRBD1 (6 bases). The germline V gene encodes CDR1 SGHRS and CDR2 YFSETQ. This CDR3 has 14 amino acids. V was shortened by 3 bases and J by 7 bases, with 13 bases between the two germline ends. The DNA for the CDR3 is TGCGCCAGCAGCTCCCAGGGGTTAGGTGAAAAACTGTTTTTT. This encodes CASSSQGLGEKLFF.

The V gene is TRBV2, the J gene TRBJ2-3; 8 positions agree with TRBD2. Trimming cost V 8 bases and J 4 bases; bases outside gene matches: 5. This CDR3 is built from 13 residues. Germline CDR1 is SNHLY and CDR2 is FYNNEI. The CDR3 loop is CASRTSGSDTQYF. The DNA of the CDR3 is TGTGCCAGCCGTACTAGCGGTTCAGATACGCAGTATTTT.

V and J are TRBV4-1 and TRBJ1-2; weak D call: TRBD1 (5 bases). V lost 1 base to trimming and J lost 8 bases, with 14 bases between them. The CDR3 runs to 14 residues. CDR1 and CDR2 (germline): MGHRA, YSYEKL. The CDR3 loop is CASSQGEGAQGYTF. CDR3 coding DNA: TGCGCCAGCAGCCAAGGGGAAGGGGCGCAAGGCTACACCTTC.

CDR3 amino acids: CASSIRTPARAEAFF. The CDR3 region has the DNA TGTGCCAGCAGTATCCGGACCCCGGCGAGGGCTGAAGCTTTCTTT. The rearrangement joins TRBV28 to TRBJ1-1; D is unclear. The CDR3 sequence is 15 residues long. Germline values: CDR1 MDHEN, CDR2 SYDVKM. V was shortened by 5 bases and J by 6 bases, with 19 bases between the two germline ends.

This clone showed up just a few times. The V call is TRBV27, the J call TRBJ1-2; the D is unclear. The CDR3 covers 13 residues. Germline V gene lookup returns CDR1 MNHEY and CDR2 SMNVEV (reference sequence). The V and J ends lost 4 bases and 0 bases respectively, with 6 bases between them. Written as DNA, the CDR3 is TGTGCCAGCAGTTCCGGGACTAACTATGGCTACACCTTC. This encodes CASSSGTNYGYTF.

The chain has TRBV28 and TRBJ2-2; the match to TRBD2 covers 9 bases. The CDR3 is 17 residues long. V lost 3 bases to trimming and J lost 6 bases; unmatched junction nucleotides: 11. From germline, CDR1 is MDHEN and CDR2 SYDVKM. The chain's CDR3 is CASSFVAGVGYSGELFF. The CDR3 DNA follows: TGTGCCAGCAGTTTCGTAGCGGGAGTAGGTTACTCCGGGGAGCTGTTTTTT. Full variable domain (outside the CDR3, taken from reference TRBV28 and TRBJ2-2): DVKVTQSSRYLVKRTGEKVFLECVQDMDHENMFWYRQDPGLGLRLIYFSYDVKMKEKGDIPEGYSVSREKKERFSLILESASTNQTSMYLCASSFVAGVGYSGELFFGEGSRLTVL.

This chain connects TRBV7-7 to TRBJ1-4, with D perhaps matching TRBD1 (6 bases). CDR1 is SSHAT and CDR2 is FNYEAQ in the germline V gene (reference sequence). The CDR3 runs 14 residues. V was cut by 10 bases and J by 8 bases, with 20 bases left in between. CDR3 nucleotides: TGTGCCAAGACGAACAGGGAGAGAGGGGAAAAACTGTTTTTT. This sequence encodes CAKTNRERGEKLFF. The variable domain in full, completed from reference TRBV7-7 and TRBJ1-4, reads GAGVSQSPRYKVTKRGQDVTLRCDPISSHATLYWYQQALGQGPEFLTYFNYEAQPDKSGLPSDRFSAERPEGSISTLTIQRTEQRDSAMYRCAKTNRERGEKLFFGSGTQLSVL.

This clone has a handful of counts. The rearrangement joins TRBV6-1 to TRBJ2-3; D might be TRBD1 (5 bases). The CDR3 consists of 16 residues. V lost 1 base and J 5 bases, leaving 16 bases between the germline ends. Germline loops: CDR1 MNHNS, CDR2 SASEGT. This chain's CDR3 is CASSEEAGKGQDTQYF. In nucleotides, the CDR3 is TGTGCCAGCAGTGAAGAAGCAGGGAAAGGTCAAGATACGCAGTATTTT.